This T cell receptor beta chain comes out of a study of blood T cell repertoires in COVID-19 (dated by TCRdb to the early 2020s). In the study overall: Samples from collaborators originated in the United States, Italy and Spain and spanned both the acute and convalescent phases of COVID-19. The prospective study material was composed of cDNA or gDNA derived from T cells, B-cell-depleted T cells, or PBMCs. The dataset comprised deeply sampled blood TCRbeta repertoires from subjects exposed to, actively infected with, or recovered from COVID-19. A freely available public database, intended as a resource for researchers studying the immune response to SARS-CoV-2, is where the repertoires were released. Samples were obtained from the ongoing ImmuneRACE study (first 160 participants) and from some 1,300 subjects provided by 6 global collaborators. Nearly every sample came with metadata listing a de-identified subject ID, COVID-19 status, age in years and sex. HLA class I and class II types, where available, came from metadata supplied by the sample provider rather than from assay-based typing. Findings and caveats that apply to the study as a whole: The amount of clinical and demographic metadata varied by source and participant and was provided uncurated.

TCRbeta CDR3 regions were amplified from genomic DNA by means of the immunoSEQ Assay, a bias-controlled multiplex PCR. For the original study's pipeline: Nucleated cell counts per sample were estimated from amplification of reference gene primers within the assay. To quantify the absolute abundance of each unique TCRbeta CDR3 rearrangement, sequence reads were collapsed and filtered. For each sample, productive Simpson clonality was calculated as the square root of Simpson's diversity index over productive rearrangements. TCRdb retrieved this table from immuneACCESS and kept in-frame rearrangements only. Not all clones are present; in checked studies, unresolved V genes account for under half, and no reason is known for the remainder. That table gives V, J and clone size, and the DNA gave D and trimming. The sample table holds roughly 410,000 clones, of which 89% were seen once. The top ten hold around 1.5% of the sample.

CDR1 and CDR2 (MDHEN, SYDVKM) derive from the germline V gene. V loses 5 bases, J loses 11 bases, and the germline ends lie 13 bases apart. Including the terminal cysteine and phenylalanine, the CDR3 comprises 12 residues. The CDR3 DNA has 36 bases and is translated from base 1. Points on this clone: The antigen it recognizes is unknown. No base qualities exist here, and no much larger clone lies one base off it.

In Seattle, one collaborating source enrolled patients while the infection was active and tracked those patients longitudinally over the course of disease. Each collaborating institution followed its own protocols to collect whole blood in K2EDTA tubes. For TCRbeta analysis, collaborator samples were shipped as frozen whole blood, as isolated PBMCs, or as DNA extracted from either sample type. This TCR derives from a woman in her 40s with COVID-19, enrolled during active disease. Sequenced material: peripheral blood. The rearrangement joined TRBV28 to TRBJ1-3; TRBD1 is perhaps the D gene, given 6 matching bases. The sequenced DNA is TGTGCCAGCAGTATCCAGGGGAGGGCCATATATTTT. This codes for CASSIQGRAIYF.